The entry that follows covers one T cell receptor beta chain sequence. Antigen specificity is unknown. Assay: immunoSEQ multiplex PCR; the TCRdb copy retains only in-frame clones and omits some. Of about 58,000 clones in the sample, roughly 80% are singletons; the top ten hold 7.4%. As to time point: week 5, during vaccination. Vaccination used 300 ug of mutant IDH1 20-mer peptide per dose, with topical imiquimod. The germline gives CDR1 SGHNT, CDR2 YYREEE (reference sequence). The CDR3 covers 15 residues. The ends were cut back, 0 bases at V and 4 bases at J, with 11 bases in the middle. The entry originates in a study of a mutant IDH1 vaccine in newly diagnosed glioma.

The sequence was collected from a woman aged 50 to 65 with glioma. V is TRBV5-4 and J is TRBJ1-5; D is possibly TRBD1 (5 bases). The source material was PBMCs, sampled from a glioma patient whose treatment included an IDH1 peptide vaccine. The CDR3 here is CASSLDGGRNQPQHF. The CDR3 coding sequence is TGTGCCAGCAGCTTGGATGGGGGAAGGAATCAGCCCCAGCATTTT.